This T cell receptor (beta chain) emerged from a study of beta chain features in type 1 diabetes. Expressed TCRB transcripts were sequenced, since all the RNA that had been isolated was reverse transcribed. Clones were sequenced by immunoSEQ multiplex PCR, and TCRdb holds only the in-frame ones, with some missing. In the table there are about 13,000 clones, about 49% of which are singletons. Cells sorted by CD45RO/CCR7/CD25/CD127/CD95/CD27 comprised CD4+ naive, central memory, regulatory and stem cell-like memory cells. Sequenced sample: stem cell memory CD4+ T cells from blood. The TCR sequence derives from a man younger than 35 in good health.

CDR3 sequence reads: CASSQGSRGDNQPQHF. The CDR3 DNA reads as TGCGCCAGCAGCCAAGGGAGCAGGGGCGACAATCAGCCCCAGCATTTT. The chain combines TRBV4-3 with TRBJ1-5, with D maybe TRBD1 (6 bases). The CDR3 is 16 residues long. Trimming removed 1 base from V and 3 bases from J, with 13 bases in between. The germline CDR1 and CDR2 sequences are LGHNA and YSLEER.